This TCR beta chain originates from a study of T cells after yellow fever vaccination. The sample holds many counts of this clonotype. TCRdb reprocessed the 5' RACE reads with MiXCR, giving one entry per CDR3 protein. Of around 250,000 distinct CDR3 sequences listed, 6.9% are singletons. Material: CD4+ T cells sorted from PBMCs, obtained 15 days after the yellow fever booster vaccination. The source of this sequence is a man aged 25 to 45 who received the YFV17D yellow fever vaccine.

The CDR3 DNA is TGCGCCAGCAGCCGGGACAGGCGTCAATTTCCCCAGCATTTT. Its translation is CASSRDRRQFPQHF. The rearrangement uses TRBV4-3 and TRBJ1-5; 8 bases are shared with TRBD1. V lost 4 bases to trimming and J lost 10 bases; unmatched junction nucleotides: 9. This CDR3 has 14 residues. Germline CDR1 reads LGHNA; CDR2 reads YSLEER.